The 5 T cell receptor beta chains in this list originate from one sample, sequenced in a study of CD8 T cells in Susac syndrome. Reverse transcription used about 0.45 to 1 ug RNA and random hexamers. In TCRdb, the immunoSEQ multiplex PCR reads were re-called with MiXCR into one record per CDR3 protein. This sample has roughly 52,000 distinct CDR3 sequences, with 85% to 95% found just once. Sequenced: CD8+ T cells from PBMCs. These receptors all come from a human donor with Susac syndrome.

V usage is TRBV19 and J usage is TRBJ2-6; D is ambiguous. The CDR3 is 14 residues long. V shed 7 bases and J shed 4 bases, with 11 bases lying between them. From germline, CDR1 is LNHDA and CDR2 SQIVND (reference sequence). CDR3 region: CASIGLGGANVLTF. Written as DNA, the CDR3 is TGTGCCAGTATTGGTCTGGGAGGGGCCAACGTCCTGACTTTC. Supplemented by reference TRBV19 and TRBJ2-6, the full variable domain reads DGGITQSPKYLFRKEGQNVTLSCEQNLNHDAMYWYRQDPGQGLRLIYYSQIVNDFQKGDIAEGYSVSREKKESFPLTVTSAQKNPTAFYLCASIGLGGANVLTFGAGSRLTVL.

This chain links TRBV29-1 with TRBJ2-7; D remains ambiguous. V was cut by 4 bases and J by 3 bases, with 13 bases left in between. The CDR3 spans 13 residues. CDR1 SQVTM and CDR2 ANQGSEA come from the germline V gene. The CDR3 region has the DNA TGCAGCGTTGGAGGATCGGCAAACTACGAGCAGTACTTC. It specifies CSVGGSANYEQYF.

The rearrangement uses TRBV4-3 and TRBJ2-5, with 9 bases aligning to TRBD1. Trimming took 0 bases from V and 5 from J; bases not matched to a gene: 4. This CDR3 has 15 residues. Per germline, CDR1 LGHNA and CDR2 YSLEER. In DNA, the CDR3 is TGCGCCAGCAGCCAAGATTTAGGGACAGGGGAGACCCAGTACTTC. Its translation: CASSQDLGTGETQYF.

The count of this clonotype is one. This chain connects TRBV12-3 or TRBV12-4 to TRBJ2-3, with D unclear. There are 13 residues in the CDR3. Deletions cut 7 bases from V and 6 bases from J, with 14 bases between. This CDR3 reads CASTEVGADTQYF. The CDR3 region has the DNA TGTGCCAGCACGGAAGTCGGCGCGGATACGCAGTATTTT.

This chain links TRBV20-1 with TRBJ1-6; D unclear. The CDR3 has 15 residues. V lost 1 base, J lost 10 bases, and 17 bases lay in between. Germline V lookup: CDR1 DFQATT, CDR2 SNEGSKA (reference sequence). CDR3 region: CSARAAGLTESPLHF. The CDR3 nucleotides read TGCAGTGCTAGAGCAGCGGGCCTCACGGAATCACCCCTCCACTTT.